This T cell receptor (beta chain) was obtained from a study of blood T cell repertoires in COVID-19. The wider study: Some COVID-19 samples were acute and others convalescent; all came from the United States, Italy and Spain. PBMCs, B-cell-depleted T cells, or T cells provided the cDNA or gDNA that made up the material.

Under the authors' procedure: Amplification from reference gene primers served as the basis for estimated nucleated cell counts. TCRdb's copy holds only in-frame clones and misses some; the assay was immunoSEQ multiplex PCR. The V and J calls and the clone size are those of that table, but D and trimming were determined from the DNA. The data hold about 39,000 clones, with 87% observed a single time. Germline V gives CDR1 LNHDA, CDR2 SQIVND (reference sequence). V dropped 10 bases and J dropped 1 base, with 12 bases sitting between them. This CDR3 region has 13 residues. The sequenced sample consisted of peripheral blood. The TCR sequence derives from a man aged 45 to 65 with active or convalescent COVID-19. This chain joins TRBV19 and TRBJ2-3; D might be TRBD2 (5 bases). The DNA for the CDR3 is TGTGCCACCCTCCACGGGGGCACAGATACGCAGTATTTT. This gives the protein CATLHGGTDTQYF. Full variable domain (remainder filled in from reference TRBV19 and TRBJ2-3): DGGITQSPKYLFRKEGQNVTLSCEQNLNHDAMYWYRQDPGQGLRLIYYSQIVNDFQKGDIAEGYSVSREKKESFPLTVTSAQKNPTAFYLCATLHGGTDTQYFGPGTRLTVL.